This T cell receptor (beta chain) was identified during a study of regulatory T cells in long-lasting Graves disease. Study details: Antithyroid drugs had been taken by newly diagnosed Graves' patients for under 3 months.

Arm-PCR of CDR3 regions and iRepertoire HTBI primers were the basis on which TCR beta libraries were built. From the multiplex PCR reads, TCRdb called clonotypes with MiXCR, one entry per CDR3 protein. The data show 350,000 to 500,000 distinct CDR3 sequences, with 14% seen just once and roughly 18% held by the top ten. Indicated time point: newly diagnosed GD, antithyroid drugs for less than 3 months. Scientists built the TCR library using RNA that was extracted from PBMCs. The patients included were those that came from an endocrinology department in Xi'an, China. Whole-study findings and limits: Lower TCR diversity characterized persistent Graves' patients relative to newly diagnosed patients.

This clonotype showed up many times. Its cognate antigen is unknown. CDR1 and CDR2 (germline): MNHEY, SMNVEV (reference sequence). V was pared by 4 bases and J by 1 base, with 14 bases between. This CDR3 contains 15 residues. The same data also contributed to another study, on T cells in Graves' hyperthyroidism and ophthalmopathy.

The TCR originated in a woman aged 45-60 years with Graves disease. Sequenced here: peripheral blood mononuclear cells (PBMCs), sampled at new diagnosis, from a patient treated with antithyroid drugs. The chain links TRBV27 to TRBJ2-7; weak D call: TRBD2 (5 bases). CDR3 coding DNA: TGTGCCAGCAGTTCCCGGACTGAGAAGTCCTACGAGCAGTACTTC. Its translation: CASSSRTEKSYEQYF.